Listed below are T cell receptor beta chains from one sample, sequenced in a study of blood T cells in healthy people across ages. Each CDR3 protein gets one entry after TCRdb re-called the 5' RACE reads with MiXCR. The sample has approximately 1,000,000 distinct CDR3 sequences, around two fifths seen once. Sequencing was done on a sample of blood. These receptor sequences come from a man between 18 and 29 years old in good health. CDR3s include the opening cysteine and the closing phenylalanine or tryptophan. D genes are given only for firm matches. Clone size is shown for a subset of rows, as once, few, many or a class of expanded clone.

V gene	J gene	clone size	D gene	CDR3 protein	CDR3 DNA
TRBV7-9	TRBJ1-6	NA	TRBD1	CASSLTDRGGSPLHF	TGTGCCAGCAGCTTAACGGACAGGGGAGGCTCACCCCTCCACTTT
TRBV2	TRBJ2-3	NA	TRBD2	CASSFQFTSGGADTQYF	TGTGCCAGCAGTTTTCAATTTACTAGCGGGGGAGCAGATACGCAGTATTTT
TRBV11-1	TRBJ2-1	NA	NA	CASSLRGSAREQFF	TGTGCCAGCAGCCTCAGGGGATCGGCTAGAGAGCAGTTCTTC
TRBV7-9	TRBJ1-4	NA	NA	CASSLAQVTGEKLFF	TGTGCCAGCAGCTTAGCGCAGGTGACTGGCGAAAAACTGTTTTTT
TRBV20-1	TRBJ1-2	many	TRBD1	CSARYTGDYGYTF	TGCAGTGCTAGATACACAGGGGACTATGGCTACACCTTC
TRBV7-2	TRBJ2-4	NA	NA	CASSLDLGTPNYNEQYF	TGTGCCAGCAGCTTAGATCTTGGGACACCGAACTACAATGAGCAGTACTTC
TRBV4-2	TRBJ1-6	few	TRBD1	CASSQGSTDRASPLHF	TGTGCCAGCAGCCAGGGCTCCACGGACAGGGCTTCACCCCTCCACTTT
TRBV11-2	TRBJ1-2	NA	NA	CASSLAGFGYTF	TGTGCCAGCAGCTTAGCAGGGTTCGGCTACACCTTC
TRBV20-1	TRBJ1-6	few	NA	CSARVQGASSPLHF	TGCAGTGCTAGAGTGCAGGGCGCGAGTTCACCCCTCCACTTT
TRBV7-6	TRBJ1-2	NA	NA	CASSEQGSYGYTF	TGTGCCAGCTCCGAACAGGGTAGCTATGGCTACACCTTC
TRBV27	TRBJ2-1	few	NA	CASERGNEQFF	TGTGCCAGCGAACGAGGGAATGAGCAGTTCTTC
TRBV20-1	TRBJ2-1	NA	TRBD2	CSAGTSGGTYNEQFF	TGCAGTGCAGGGACTAGCGGGGGAACCTACAATGAGCAGTTCTTC
TRBV20-1	TRBJ2-3	NA	NA	CSAKAEHTQYF	TGCAGTGCTAAGGCTGAACATACGCAGTATTTT
TRBV5-1	TRBJ1-1	few	TRBD1	CASSQGDWNTEAFF	TGCGCCAGCAGCCAGGGGGATTGGAACACTGAAGCTTTCTTT
TRBV7-3	TRBJ2-1	few	TRBD2	CASSFGLAVRNEQFF	TGTGCCAGCAGCTTTGGACTAGCGGTGCGGAATGAGCAGTTCTTC
TRBV6-6	TRBJ1-6	NA	TRBD1	CASSPGTGGPYNSPLHF	TGTGCCAGCAGTCCCGGGACAGGGGGCCCCTATAATTCACCCCTCCACTTT
TRBV6-2/TRBV6-3	TRBJ2-3	NA	TRBD1	CASRPRGTGGRDTQYF	TGTGCCAGCAGGCCCCGTGGGACAGGGGGCAGAGATACGCAGTATTTT
TRBV7-2	TRBJ1-5	few	TRBD1	CASSIHSGTGSQPQHF	TGTGCCAGCAGCATACACTCCGGGACAGGGAGTCAGCCCCAGCATTTT
TRBV12-3/TRBV12-4	TRBJ2-3	NA	NA	CASSLYTGAKADVQYF	TGTGCCAGCAGCTTATATACGGGGGCGAAAGCAGATGTGCAGTATTTT
TRBV7-6	TRBJ1-2	NA	NA	CASSQARGLPNYGYTF	TGTGCCAGCAGCCAGGCCCGGGGGCTACCTAACTATGGCTACACCTTC
TRBV6-2/TRBV6-3	TRBJ1-5	NA	NA	CASSSGGLGQPQHF	TGTGCCAGCAGTTCCGGGGGGTTAGGTCAGCCCCAGCATTTT
TRBV10-3	TRBJ1-2	NA	NA	CASADTTGSGYTF	TGTGCCAGTGCCGACACCACCGGTAGTGGCTACACCTTC
TRBV6-2/TRBV6-3	TRBJ2-7	NA	NA	CASSLYNPDEQYF	TGTGCCAGCAGTTTATATAACCCGGATGAGCAGTACTTC
TRBV29-1	TRBJ1-2	NA	TRBD1	CSVRDREYGYTF	TGCAGCGTTCGGGACAGGGAGTATGGCTACACCTTC
TRBV27	TRBJ1-2	NA	NA	CASSLGGTSNYGYTF	TGTGCCAGCAGTTTAGGCGGCACATCTAACTATGGCTACACCTTC
TRBV12-5	TRBJ2-1	NA	NA	CASGFSHSLWRNEQFF	TGTGCTAGTGGTTTCTCCCACAGTTTATGGCGGAATGAGCAGTTCTTC
TRBV6-2/TRBV6-3	TRBJ1-6	once	NA	CASTWTPYNSPLHF	TGTGCCAGCACCTGGACACCCTATAATTCACCCCTCCACTTT
TRBV12-3/TRBV12-4	TRBJ2-3	few	NA	CASSLQGFGSDTQYF	TGTGCCAGCAGTTTACAAGGGTTTGGATCGGATACGCAGTATTTT
TRBV27	TRBJ1-6	NA	NA	CASSTLFPRKSPLHF	TGTGCCAGCAGTACTCTCTTCCCGAGAAAGTCACCCCTCCACTTT
TRBV4-3	TRBJ1-6	few	NA	CASSQETGFNSPLHF	TGCGCCAGCAGCCAAGAAACAGGGTTTAATTCACCCCTCCACTTT
TRBV4-3	TRBJ2-5	NA	NA	CASSLGGGGALPNEQYF	TGCGCCAGCAGCCTGGGAGGGGGGGGGGCCTTACCCAATGAGCAGTACTTC
TRBV7-3	TRBJ2-3	few	TRBD2	CASSFGGGFEADTQYF	TGTGCCAGCAGCTTTGGCGGGGGGTTTGAAGCAGATACGCAGTATTTT
TRBV7-6	TRBJ1-1	few	NA	CASSRVTVSNTEAFF	TGTGCCAGCAGCCGAGTCACAGTATCGAACACTGAAGCTTTCTTT
TRBV10-3	TRBJ2-3	NA	NA	CAISVGESGTDTQYF	TGTGCCATCAGTGTAGGGGAGTCGGGCACAGATACGCAGTATTTT
TRBV20-1	TRBJ2-5	NA	NA	CSARKGWAQYF	TGCAGTGCTAGAAAGGGATGGGCCCAGTACTTC
TRBV3-1	TRBJ2-4	NA	TRBD2	CASSQDFGGGVGNEQYF	TGTGCCAGCAGCCAAGATTTTGGCGGGGGGGTTGGCAATGAGCAGTACTTC
TRBV12-3/TRBV12-4	TRBJ2-7	NA	NA	CAGTSEGSSYEQYF	TGTGCCGGCACCAGCGAGGGGTCCTCCTACGAGCAGTACTTC
TRBV2	TRBJ1-4	NA	TRBD1	CASEGAINEKLFF	TGTGCCAGCGAGGGGGCCATAAATGAAAAACTGTTTTTT
TRBV7-2	TRBJ1-5	NA	NA	CASSLAPDQPQHF	TGTGCCAGCAGCTTAGCCCCCGATCAGCCCCAGCATTTT
TRBV7-9	TRBJ1-4	few	NA	CASSLDSSEELFF	TGTGCCAGCAGCTTAGATTCAAGCGAAGAACTGTTTTTT
TRBV5-6	TRBJ1-5	NA	NA	CASSLKVKNQPQHF	TGTGCCAGCAGCTTGAAGGTAAAGAATCAGCCCCAGCATTTT
TRBV6-5	TRBJ1-1	NA	NA	CASRGPTDYTEAFF	TGTGCCAGCAGGGGTCCGACAGATTACACTGAAGCTTTCTTT
TRBV4-2	TRBJ2-5	few	TRBD1	CASSPVADRYSQETQYF	TGTGCCAGCAGCCCAGTCGCGGACAGGTATTCCCAAGAGACCCAGTACTTC